This TCR beta chain was retrieved from a study of B cell selection in AIRE deficiency. A word on this clone: Antigen unknown.

The study's findings and limits: Only TCRbeta was sequenced; 36.6% of shared healthy Treg sequences appeared in Tconv. About 30.6% of healthy-shared Treg TCRbeta sequences appeared in patient Tconv cells.

Conventional CD4 T cells were sorted as CD4+CD127+ cells. Study processing details: Conventional T cell pools: 95,000 to 120,000 distinct patient, around 1.5x10^5 donor TCRbeta sequences. The assay was immunoSEQ multiplex PCR, and TCRdb's table has in-frame clones only and misses some. D and trimming were read from the DNA, whereas the V and J calls and clone size are those reported in that table. Of tens of thousands of clones listed, roughly 97% are singletons. V lost 4 bases, J lost 3 bases, and 14 bases lay in between. The CDR3 length is 15 residues. Germline V gene data show CDR1 as SEHNR and CDR2 as FQNEAQ (reference sequence).

The rearrangement uses TRBV7-9 and TRBJ2-3; D may be TRBD1 (7 bases). The clonotype originates from a human donor with AIRE deficiency. The source material was conventional CD4+ T cells sorted from PBMCs. The CDR3 loop is CASSSPRGATDTQYF. The CDR3 bases are TGTGCCAGCAGCTCTCCCAGGGGGGCTACAGATACGCAGTATTTT.